This passage covers 23 T cell receptor beta chains from one sample sequenced in a study of T cells in narcolepsy. Measured with immunoSEQ multiplex PCR; TCRdb has only the in-frame clones, and not every one. The sample holds under 35,000 clones; about 81% are singletons and the top ten take roughly 2.6%. Material: CD45RA- memory CD4+ T cells from PBMCs. Receptors originate from a human donor with narcolepsy.

The V and J genes are TRBV5-1 and TRBJ2-5, with D unresolved. The CDR3 loop spans 11 amino acids. V gave up 3 bases and J gave up 0 bases, with 0 bases separating them. Germline CDR1 is SGHRS and CDR2 is YFSETQ. This CDR3 reads CASSYQETQYF. CDR3 DNA sequence: TGCGCCAGCAGCTACCAAGAGACCCAGTACTTC.

A single count supports this clone. V gene TRBV15 combines with J gene TRBJ1-1; a possible D gene is TRBD1 (6 bases). The CDR3 extends over 14 amino acids. Trimming took off 6 bases at V and 0 bases at J, with 11 bases between the two ends. Germline CDR1 LNHNV, CDR2 YYDKDF (reference sequence). The CDR3 DNA sequence: TGTGCCACCAGTCAGGACAGTTTGAACACTGAAGCTTTCTTT. Amino acids: CATSQDSLNTEAFF.

V gene TRBV5-1 combines with J gene TRBJ2-5, with TRBD2 identical over 7 bases. The germline CDR1 and CDR2 sequences are SGHRS and YFSETQ. The CDR3 sequence is 13 residues long. The V and J ends lost 4 bases and 4 bases, in that order; junction bases with no gene match: 4. CDR3 protein: CASSAGLGETQYF. CDR3 coding DNA: TGCGCCAGCAGCGCCGGACTAGGAGAGACCCAGTACTTC.

The rearrangement joins TRBV19 to TRBJ1-5; 8 bases fit TRBD1. Germline V gene sequence: CDR1 LNHDA, CDR2 SQIVND (reference sequence). V gave up 4 bases and J gave up 7 bases; unmatched junction bases: 15. The CDR3 loop spans 17 amino acids. The DNA of the CDR3 is TGTGCCAGTAGTAAGTCCCGGACAGGGTCTCATCACCAGCCCCAGCATTTT. Translated: CASSKSRTGSHHQPQHF.

The chain employs TRBV5-4 and TRBJ2-5, with 7 positions matching TRBD1. Unmatched junction bases numbered 9, after V lost 4 bases and J lost 0 bases. There are 16 residues in the CDR3. CDR1 is SGHNT, CDR2 YYREEE, per germline (reference sequence). CDR3 sequence reads: CASSVGQVGYQETQYF. The CDR3, as DNA: TGTGCCAGCAGCGTTGGACAGGTTGGGTACCAAGAGACCCAGTACTTC.

The chain links TRBV18 to TRBJ2-5; 11 bases map to TRBD1. The CDR3 is 15 residues long. The trim removed 5 bases at V and 5 bases at J, leaving 7 bases unmatched. Looked up from germline, CDR1 is KGHSH and CDR2 is LQKENI. This CDR3 reads CASSTRTGGQETQYF. In nucleotides, the CDR3 is TGTGCCAGCTCAACAAGGACAGGGGGCCAGGAGACCCAGTACTTC.

The chain combines TRBV5-1 with TRBJ2-3; D is unresolved. This CDR3 has 16 residues. Between the trimmed V and J ends, which lost 0 bases and 3 bases, there was a span of 14 bases. Per the germline V gene, CDR1 is SGHRS and CDR2 is YFSETQ. The CDR3 DNA follows: TGCGCCAGCAGCTTGGAAGGCCGGTCCCTAACAGATACGCAGTATTTT. Amino acid sequence: CASSLEGRSLTDTQYF.

The rearrangement links TRBV19 to TRBJ1-5; the match to TRBD1 covers 7 bases. The germline gives CDR1 LNHDA, CDR2 SQIVND (reference sequence). The CDR3 is 15 amino acids. With 5 bases clipped from V and 3 bases from J, the junction kept 7 bases outside the gene matches. CDR3 amino acids: CASSSDRADNQPQHF. In DNA, the CDR3 is TGTGCCAGTAGTTCCGACAGGGCTGACAATCAGCCCCAGCATTTT.

This clone has just one count. This chain connects TRBV4-2 to TRBJ1-5; D is undetermined. V lost 1 base to trimming and J lost 8 bases, with 12 bases between them. This CDR3 has 14 residues. From germline, CDR1 is LGHNA and CDR2 YNFKEQ. CDR3 sequence reads: CASSQGQDLEPQHF. The CDR3 DNA follows: TGTGCCAGCAGCCAAGGGCAGGATTTAGAGCCCCAGCATTTT.

In DNA, the CDR3 is TGTGCCAGCCTGGGACAGACTTTTGGGCCCCAGCATTTT. This sequence encodes CASLGQTFGPQHF. V gene TRBV2 combines with J gene TRBJ1-5; 7 bases fit TRBD1. Germline assignment: CDR1 SNHLY and CDR2 FYNNEI. V shed 8 bases and J 9 bases; nucleotides not matched to a gene: 10. This CDR3 contains 13 residues.

DNA for the CDR3: TGTGCCACCAAAGGACAGGGGAAAGAAAAACTGTTTTTT. Translating it yields CATKGQGKEKLFF. V gene TRBV27 combines with J gene TRBJ1-4, with 9 nucleotides matching TRBD1. The CDR3 extends over 13 amino acids. The junction had 8 bases not matched to a gene; V was cut back by 10 bases and J by 8 bases. The germline V gene has CDR1 MNHEY and CDR2 SMNVEV (reference sequence).

V is TRBV5-1 and J is TRBJ1-2; D is unclear. CDR3 size: 13 residues. Trimming shortened V by 1 base and J by 8 bases, and 12 bases separated the two germline ends. Germline CDR1 reads SGHRS; CDR2 reads YFSETQ. The CDR3: CASSLQEGYGYTF. The CDR3 region has the DNA TGCGCCAGCAGCTTGCAGGAAGGGTACGGCTACACCTTC.

V usage is TRBV5-1 and J usage is TRBJ1-2; D is undetermined. CDR3 length equals 15 residues. CDR1 SGHRS and CDR2 YFSETQ come from the germline V gene. With 2 bases removed from V and 1 base from J, the gap between germline ends came to 12 bases. CDR3 protein: CASSFTLPGNYGYTF. The CDR3 DNA reads TGCGCCAGCAGCTTTACCCTCCCTGGTAACTATGGCTACACCTTC.

The chain couples TRBV7-9 to TRBJ2-3, with D tentatively TRBD1 (7 bases). V dropped 5 bases and J dropped 6 bases, with 12 bases sitting between them. The CDR3 has 13 amino acids. Germline CDR1 SEHNR, CDR2 FQNEAQ (reference sequence). CDR3 protein: CASSPQGRDTQYF. Here the CDR3 DNA reads TGTGCCAGCAGCCCACAGGGGAGGGATACGCAGTATTTT.

The rearrangement uses TRBV11-2 and TRBJ2-2; unclear D gene. Germline CDR1 reads SGHAT; CDR2 reads FQNNGV. This CDR3 is built from 13 residues. Trimming cost V 1 base and J 6 bases, with 6 bases left between them. CDR3 coding DNA: TGTGCCAGCAGCTTAGCTCTCGCCGGGGAGCTGTTTTTT. Translating it yields CASSLALAGELFF. Variable domain in full (rest from reference TRBV11-2 and TRBJ2-2): EAGVAQSPRYKIIEKRQSVAFWCNPISGHATLYWYQQILGQGPKLLIQFQNNGVVDDSQLPKDRFSAERLKGVDSTLKIQPAKLEDSAVYLCASSLALAGELFFGEGSRLTVL.

This chain uses TRBV5-4 with TRBJ2-2, with 11 bases identical to TRBD2. This CDR3 comprises 15 residues. Per the germline V gene, CDR1 is SGHNT and CDR2 is YYREEE (reference sequence). The V and J ends lost 0 bases and 6 bases, in that order; junction bases with no gene match: 1. CDR3 coding DNA: TGTGCCAGCAGCTTGGGGGGACTAGCGGCCGGGGAGCTGTTTTTT. Translating it yields CASSLGGLAAGELFF.

The chain is built from TRBV6-5 and TRBJ1-4; D gene uncertain. CDR3 length equals 13 residues. V shed 11 bases and J shed 5 bases, with 15 bases lying between them. CDR1 is MNHEY and CDR2 is SVGAGI in the germline V gene. In nucleotides, the CDR3 is TGTGCCCATATCCCGACGGAGAATGAAAAACTGTTTTTT. Its protein is CAHIPTENEKLFF.

This clone has a handful of counts. The rearrangement joins TRBV6-4 to TRBJ1-2; 8 nucleotides agree with TRBD1. The CDR3 extends over 13 amino acids. Per the germline V gene, CDR1 is MRHNA and CDR2 is SNTAGT. The V segment lost 2 bases and the J segment 6 bases; nucleotides outside the gene matches: 2. Written as DNA, the CDR3 is TGTGCCAGCAGTGACGACAGGGGACATGGCTACACCTTC. Encoded protein: CASSDDRGHGYTF.

V usage is TRBV5-1 and J usage is TRBJ1-6; tentatively, D is TRBD1 (5 bases). The CDR3 is 15 amino acids. Trimming removed 4 bases from V and 6 bases from J, with 14 bases in between. CDR1 is SGHRS and CDR2 is YFSETQ in the germline V gene. CDR3 DNA: TGCGCCAGCAGCCTCGGGACTACCCGTAATTCACCCCTCCACTTT. Translating gives CASSLGTTRNSPLHF.

The chain is built from TRBV7-3 and TRBJ1-6; the D is unclear. CDR1 is SGHTA, CDR2 FQGTGA, per germline. V was cut by 2 bases and J by 10 bases, with 15 bases left in between. This CDR3 contains 15 residues. The chain's CDR3 is CASSLFGEGSSPLHF. The CDR3 DNA follows: TGTGCCAGCAGCTTATTTGGAGAAGGGAGCTCACCCCTCCACTTT.

This rearrangement joins TRBV9 to TRBJ2-7, with 9 bases that match TRBD1. The CDR3 runs 15 residues. The V and J ends lost 3 bases and 3 bases, in that order; junction bases with no gene match: 7. The germline CDR1 and CDR2 sequences are SGDLS and YYNGEE. CDR3 sequence reads: CASSAGQGMIYEQYF. In DNA, the CDR3 is TGTGCCAGCAGCGCCGGACAGGGGATGATCTACGAGCAGTACTTC.

The genes are TRBV10-3 and TRBJ2-1; the D call may be TRBD1 or TRBD2 (5 bases each). The CDR3 totals 13 residues. CDR1 and CDR2 from the germline V gene are ENHRY and SYGVKD. V gave up 4 bases and J gave up 5 bases, with 9 bases separating them. The CDR3 protein is CAISVGGDNEQFF. The CDR3 coding sequence is TGTGCCATCAGTGTTGGGGGAGACAATGAGCAGTTCTTC.

In nucleotides, the CDR3 is TGTGCCAGCTCACCTGCAGGGGGGAGTGGGTACGAGCAGTACTTC. Amino acid sequence: CASSPAGGSGYEQYF. J is TRBJ2-7 and V is TRBV18, with TRBD1 as a possible D gene (7 bases). The germline V gene has CDR1 KGHSH and CDR2 LQKENI. Deletions cut 3 bases from V and 4 bases from J, with 16 bases between. The CDR3 is made up of 15 amino acids.